This T cell receptor (beta chain) was sequenced in a study of PD-1 blockade in classical Hodgkin lymphoma. Relapses following autologous stem cell transplantation were seen in all patients, with brentuximab vedotin exposure varying. TCRdb keeps only in-frame clones here, not all; method: immunoSEQ multiplex PCR. The sample shows more than 140,000 clones, just under 80% of them seen only once. The TCR was taken from a human donor with classical Hodgkin lymphoma. Sequenced material: peripheral blood mononuclear cells (PBMCs), taken before the second cycle of nivolumab.

The CDR3 spells CASSPGGGNTIYF. The CDR3 DNA reads TGTGCCAGCTCACCGGGGGGAGGAAACACCATATATTTT. The gene calls are TRBV18 and TRBJ1-3, with a possible D match to TRBD1 (5 bases). Trimming cost V 3 bases and J 4 bases, with 7 bases left between them. This CDR3 region has 13 residues. Germline V gives CDR1 KGHSH, CDR2 LQKENI.